These 24 T cell receptor beta chains came from one sample sequenced in a study of blood T cell repertoires in COVID-19. Profiled with immunoSEQ multiplex PCR; TCRdb holds only in-frame clones, not every one. Found here are 290,000 or so clones, 86% of them singletons; the top ten hold roughly 3%. Source material: PBMCs or T cells enriched from blood (not recorded which). Source of these receptors: a woman aged 18-30 years who had recovered from COVID-19.

This chain joins TRBV19 and TRBJ1-3; a weak D match, TRBD1 (5 bases). Trimming left V 3 bases short and J 3 bases short, with 15 bases between. The germline gives CDR1 LNHDA, CDR2 SQIVND (reference sequence). CDR3 length: 16 amino acids. Written as DNA, the CDR3 is TGTGCCAGTAGTATGCCGATGGGGCTTAGTGGAAACACCATATATTTT. It is translated as CASSMPMGLSGNTIYF.

A single count supports this clone. J is TRBJ1-1 and V is TRBV9; 7 bases are a match to TRBD1. Germline CDR1 SGDLS, CDR2 YYNGEE. The CDR3 has 14 amino acids. With 4 bases clipped from V and 10 bases from J, the junction kept 13 bases outside the gene matches. The CDR3: CASSFGTARGRAFF. CDR3 nucleotides: TGTGCCAGCAGCTTCGGGACAGCTCGCGGTCGAGCTTTCTTT.

This chain uses TRBV7-3 with TRBJ2-3; 7 positions agree with TRBD2. The germline gives CDR1 SGHTA, CDR2 FQGTGA. The ends lost 2 bases at V and 0 bases at J; junction bases unmatched: 14. The CDR3 consists of 19 residues. CDR3 residues: CASSLLPGRTGSSTDTQYF. The CDR3 coding sequence is TGTGCCAGCAGCTTATTGCCCGGGAGGACTGGCTCTAGCACAGATACGCAGTATTTT.

The J gene is TRBJ2-2, the V gene TRBV9; D may be TRBD1 (5 bases). Trimming cost V 1 base and J 7 bases, with 14 bases left between them. CDR3 length: 15 residues. Germline V gives CDR1 SGDLS, CDR2 YYNGEE. The CDR3 region is CASSVRAGYIGELFF. Here the CDR3 DNA reads TGTGCCAGCAGCGTAAGGGCAGGGTATATCGGGGAGCTGTTTTTT.

The chain links TRBV29-1 to TRBJ1-2, with TRBD1 as a possible D gene (6 bases). The CDR3 consists of 13 residues. Germline V gene lookup returns CDR1 SQVTM and CDR2 ANQGSEA. Trimming removed 5 bases at V and 5 bases at J, with 15 bases between. The chain's CDR3 is CSVWTEGKYGYTF. In DNA, the CDR3 is TGCAGCGTTTGGACAGAGGGGAAATATGGCTACACCTTC.

This clone was found once. CDR3 amino acids: CASSELEGPLHF. The CDR3 DNA reads as TGTGCCAGCAGTGAACTGGAGGGACCCCTCCACTTT. The chain recombines TRBV6-1 with TRBJ1-6, with D unresolved. Germline V gene sequence: CDR1 MNHNS, CDR2 SASEGT. The V end lost 2 bases, the J end lost 12 bases, and 8 bases lay between the germline ends. CDR3 length equals 12 residues.

The chain has TRBV5-1 and TRBJ2-3; 7 bases align to TRBD1. The trim removed 4 bases at V and 4 bases at J, leaving 21 bases unmatched. From germline, CDR1 is SGHRS and CDR2 YFSETQ. The CDR3 is 19 residues long. The CDR3 nucleotides are TGCGCCAGCAGCCATTCTAGCCTGGAAGGCAGGGGGTGGGCAGATACGCAGTATTTT. It codes for CASSHSSLEGRGWADTQYF. The full variable domain, completed using reference TRBV5-1 and TRBJ2-3, is KAGVTQTPRYLIKTRGQQVTLSCSPISGHRSVSWYQQTPGQGLQFLFEYFSETQRNKGNFPGRFSGRQFSNSRSEMNVSTLELGDSALYLCASSHSSLEGRGWADTQYFGPGTRLTVL.

This chain uses TRBV1 with TRBJ1-2; TRBD1 is the table's D call, not checked against the DNA. TRBV1 is assigned pseudogene status. The CDR3 sequence is 14 residues long. The CDR3: CTSSQDRGLGGYTF. The CDR3 DNA reads TGCACCAGCAGCCAAGATAGGGGCTTGGGTGGCTACACCTTC.

The chain is built from TRBV10-2 and TRBJ1-1; a weak D match, TRBD1 (6 bases). Germline V gene lookup returns CDR1 WSHSY and CDR2 SAAADI. The V end was cut by 6 bases, the J end by 3 bases, with 8 bases between. The CDR3 runs 12 residues. This CDR3 reads CASSPGDTEAFF. In nucleotides, the CDR3 is TGCGCCAGCAGCCCAGGGGACACTGAAGCTTTCTTT.

The chain has TRBV11-2 and TRBJ1-6; TRBD1 matches 7 bases. The CDR3 totals 15 residues. The ends lost 1 base at V and 7 bases at J; junction bases unmatched: 4. Per germline, CDR1 SGHAT and CDR2 FQNNGV. CDR3 region: CASSLAGRGNSPLHF. The DNA for the CDR3 is TGTGCCAGCAGCTTAGCGGGCAGGGGGAATTCACCCCTCCACTTT.

The chain combines TRBV5-6 with TRBJ2-3; D is ambiguous. V lost 2 bases and J lost 2, with 12 bases in between. This CDR3 comprises 15 residues. Germline V gene lookup returns CDR1 SGHDT and CDR2 YYEEEE. The CDR3 bases are TGTGCCAGCAGCTTCGTCGCCGAGTCCACAGATACGCAGTATTTT. Translated: CASSFVAESTDTQYF.

The chain couples TRBV3-1 (or the pseudogene TRBV3-2) to TRBJ2-7, with D maybe TRBD1 (6 bases). Germline V gives CDR1 LGHDT, CDR2 YNNKEL (reference sequence). The CDR3 contains 16 residues. Trimming stripped 3 bases from V and 2 bases from J, with 17 bases between. As DNA, the CDR3 is TGTGCCAGCAGCCATTCCCAATGGGACACCGCCTACGAGCAGTACTTC. Protein product: CASSHSQWDTAYEQYF.

The chain links TRBV9 to TRBJ2-1; D perhaps matches TRBD2 (6 bases). The CDR3 has 16 residues. The V end was cut by 0 bases, the J end by 4 bases, with 14 bases between. Germline CDR1 reads SGDLS; CDR2 reads YYNGEE. Here the CDR3 reads CASSVGNGRAYNEQFF. Written as DNA, the CDR3 is TGTGCCAGCAGCGTAGGTAACGGGAGAGCATACAATGAGCAGTTCTTC.

The chain employs TRBV11-3 and TRBJ2-7, with TRBD1 identical over 7 bases. There are 16 residues in the CDR3. CDR1 is SGHNT, CDR2 YENEEA, per germline. J lost 2 bases, V lost 2 bases, and 9 bases had no gene match. CDR3 bases: TGTGCCAGCAGCTTACAACCGGGACAGAAGACCTACGAGCAGTACTTC. Encoded protein: CASSLQPGQKTYEQYF.

The CDR3 DNA reads as TGTGCCAGCAGCCCATCGGGACATCGGGACGAGCAGTACTTC. Protein: CASSPSGHRDEQYF. The chain joins TRBV11-3 to TRBJ2-7; maybe TRBD1 (6 bases). The V and J ends lost 5 bases and 5 bases respectively, with 16 bases between them. The length of the CDR3 is 14 residues. The germline gives CDR1 SGHNT, CDR2 YENEEA.

The chain employs TRBV3-1 (or the pseudogene TRBV3-2) and TRBJ2-3, with D perhaps TRBD1 (6 bases). Deletions cut 0 bases from V and 3 bases from J, with 13 bases between. Germline V gives CDR1 LGHDT, CDR2 YNNKEL (reference sequence). This CDR3 spans 16 amino acids. The CDR3 loop is CASSQDPGADTDTQYF. The DNA for the CDR3 is TGTGCCAGCAGCCAAGATCCAGGGGCGGATACAGATACGCAGTATTTT.

The genes are TRBV24-1 and TRBJ2-1; TRBD2 agrees at 12 bases. Germline V gene lookup returns CDR1 KGHDR and CDR2 SFDVKD. This CDR3 comprises 18 residues. Trimming took 5 bases from V and 6 from J; bases not matched to a gene: 13. CDR3 loop: CATSGRASGRAARNEQFF. The CDR3 DNA follows: TGTGCCACCAGTGGAAGGGCTAGCGGGAGGGCCGCCCGCAATGAGCAGTTCTTC.

The chain couples TRBV7-8 to TRBJ1-5, with D possibly matching TRBD1 (5 bases). The CDR3 is made up of 14 amino acids. V was cut by 6 bases and J by 7 bases, with 16 bases left in between. CDR1 is SGHVS and CDR2 is FQNEAQ in the germline V gene. This CDR3 reads CASSRMRGEQPQHF. In DNA, the CDR3 is TGTGCCAGCAGTCGAATGCGGGGGGAGCAGCCCCAGCATTTT.

V and J are TRBV5-1 and TRBJ2-7; tentative D call: TRBD2 (7 bases). The germline gives CDR1 SGHRS, CDR2 YFSETQ. This CDR3 comprises 17 residues. The ends were cut back, 4 bases at V and 7 bases at J, with 27 bases in the middle. The CDR3 DNA is TGCGCCAGCAGCGCAATTACAGGGCTAGCGGCCCGGGGGGAGCAGTACTTC. Its translation: CASSAITGLAARGEQYF.

The rearrangement uses TRBV5-1 and TRBJ1-1; D may be TRBD1 (5 bases). In germline, CDR1 is SGHRS, CDR2 YFSETQ. The CDR3 contains 17 residues. The V and J ends lost 0 bases and 0 bases respectively, with 15 bases between them. The CDR3 loop reads CASSLAGRVPMNTEAFF. CDR3 bases: TGCGCCAGCAGCTTGGCCGGCAGGGTCCCTATGAACACTGAAGCTTTCTTT.

This chain connects TRBV3-1 (or the pseudogene TRBV3-2) to TRBJ2-2, with TRBD2 matching 14 bases. The CDR3 covers 17 residues. Germline CDR1 LGHDT, CDR2 YNNKEL (reference sequence). J gave up 5 bases and V 4 bases, and 6 bases lay outside the gene matches. The CDR3 is CASSLTRLAGGTGELFF. CDR3 nucleotide sequence: TGTGCCAGCAGCCTAACCAGACTAGCGGGAGGGACCGGGGAGCTGTTTTTT.

The V gene is TRBV28, the J gene TRBJ1-6, with D possibly being TRBD1 (5 bases). The V gene's germline CDR1 is MDHEN and CDR2 SYDVKM. The ends were cut back, 5 bases at V and 9 bases at J, with 11 bases in the middle. The CDR3 contains 13 residues. The CDR3 nucleotides read TGTGCCAGCAGTCCCCCAGGGTCTTCACCCCTCCACTTT. It encodes CASSPPGSSPLHF.

This chain uses TRBV14 with TRBJ2-6, with D possibly matching TRBD1 (6 bases). The V gene lost 1 base and the J gene lost 2 bases, with 18 bases spanning the gap. The germline gives CDR1 SGHDN, CDR2 FVKESK. The CDR3 runs to 19 residues. The CDR3: CASSQGRRISGAGANVLTF. CDR3 nucleotides: TGTGCCAGCAGCCAAGGAAGAAGGATATCAGGGGCTGGGGCCAACGTCCTGACTTTC.

The V call is TRBV4-1, the J call TRBJ2-7, with 10 bases lining up with TRBD1. Germline lookup yields CDR1 MGHRA and CDR2 YSYEKL. This CDR3 comprises 14 residues. V lost 3 bases, J lost 2 bases, and 1 base stayed unmatched. CDR3 in DNA: TGCGCCAGCAGCCACGGACAGGGGGCCTACGAGCAGTACTTC. As protein: CASSHGQGAYEQYF.